A single sample is the source of the 21 T cell receptor beta chains below, sequenced in a study of blood T cells in healthy people across ages. Alongside a J-beta primer mix, a sample-barcoded 5' primer served in a second PCR lasting about 6 to 12 cycles. A single record per CDR3 protein comes from TCRdb applying MiXCR to the 5' RACE reads. The table shows just over 800,000 distinct CDR3 sequences, with about 62% occurring only once. The sequenced sample consisted of blood. Receptors were obtained from a man aged 25-45 years in good health.

The V and J genes are TRBV28 and TRBJ2-2; 9 nucleotides agree with TRBD2. Germline V gene data show CDR1 as MDHEN and CDR2 as SYDVKM. The CDR3 is made up of 17 amino acids. V shed 3 bases and J 0 bases; nucleotides not matched to a gene: 5. This CDR3 reads CASSFASGGTNTGELFF. As DNA, the CDR3 is TGTGCCAGCAGTTTCGCCAGCGGGGGGACGAACACCGGGGAGCTGTTTTTT.

J is TRBJ2-5 and V is TRBV4-2; 8 nucleotides line up with TRBD1. The last part of the DNA fits TRBJ2-7 better; the J call may be wrong. This CDR3 spans 18 amino acids. The germline gives CDR1 LGHNA, CDR2 YNFKEQ. The CDR3 protein is CASSQEEGTGPTRHEQYF. The DNA for the CDR3 is TGTGCCAGCAGCCAAGAAGAGGGGACAGGTCCGACGAGGCACGAGCAGTACTTC.

The V and J genes are TRBV20-1 and TRBJ1-2, with 7 nucleotides matching TRBD1. J lost 8 bases, V lost 5 bases, and 8 bases had no gene match. Germline CDR1 reads DFQATT; CDR2 reads SNEGSKA (reference sequence). CDR3 length equals 12 residues. CDR3 loop: CSAYDRDGGYTF. The CDR3 nucleotides are TGCAGTGCTTACGACAGGGATGGAGGCTACACCTTC.

This clonotype was observed a handful of times. J is TRBJ2-7 and V is TRBV20-1, with TRBD2 identical over 11 bases. CDR1 is DFQATT and CDR2 is SNEGSKA in the germline V gene (reference sequence). The J segment lost 0 bases and the V segment lost 4 bases, leaving 2 bases of the junction unmatched. CDR3 length: 14 residues. The CDR3 DNA is TGCAGTGCTACCCTAGCGGGGGGCTCCTACGAGCAGTACTTC. It encodes CSATLAGGSYEQYF.

This clonotype was seen more than once but under ten times. This chain links TRBV29-1 with TRBJ1-4; D possibly corresponds to TRBD1 (6 bases). The germline CDR1 and CDR2 sequences are SQVTM and ANQGSEA. The CDR3 loop spans 12 amino acids. V lost 3 bases, J lost 5 bases, and 7 bases lay in between. CDR3 bases: TGCAGCGTTGACGGGGGCAATGAAAAACTGTTTTTT. Translated, it gives CSVDGGNEKLFF.

Here the CDR3 reads CASSQGLAGTVLIQETQYF. CDR3 sequence (DNA): TGTGCCAGCAGCCAAGGGCTAGCGGGGACAGTCCTAATTCAAGAGACCCAGTACTTC. J is TRBJ2-5 and V is TRBV3-1, with 9 bases lining up with TRBD2. With V trimmed by 1 base and J by 2 bases, 14 bases remained unmatched. Germline V gives CDR1 LGHDT, CDR2 YNNKEL (reference sequence). This CDR3 has 19 amino acids.

The chain is built from TRBV5-6 and TRBJ1-1; 10 bases are a match to TRBD1. Unmatched junction bases numbered 12, after V lost 4 bases and J lost 6 bases. This CDR3 region has 16 residues. CDR1 is SGHDT and CDR2 is YYEEEE in the germline V gene. The CDR3 region is CASSPGTGDGLAEAFF. CDR3 bases: TGTGCCAGCAGCCCCGGGACAGGGGACGGTTTAGCTGAAGCTTTCTTT.

The gene calls are TRBV29-1 and TRBJ2-7; tentative D call: TRBD2 (6 bases). The CDR3 contains 13 residues. Per the germline V gene, CDR1 is SQVTM and CDR2 is ANQGSEA. The V gene lost 2 bases and the J gene lost 3 bases, with 11 bases spanning the gap. CDR3: CSVESGRSYEQYF. CDR3 nucleotides: TGCAGCGTTGAATCAGGGAGGAGCTACGAGCAGTACTTC.

V is TRBV12-3 or TRBV12-4 and J is TRBJ2-5; the D gene is possibly TRBD2 (6 bases). This CDR3 has 15 residues. V lost 3 bases and J lost 2, with 13 bases in between. The CDR3 is CASSLGGTEQETQYF. CDR3 coding DNA: TGTGCCAGCAGTTTGGGGGGAACAGAACAAGAGACCCAGTACTTC.

The CDR3 DNA is TGTGCCAGCACCATCAGGAGGGCCGCCGGTGGCTCTTTAAACGAGCAGTACTTC. It translates to CASTIRRAAGGSLNEQYF. The rearrangement joins TRBV7-8 to TRBJ2-7; D may be TRBD2 (6 bases). V lost 7 bases and J 5 bases, leaving 30 bases between the germline ends. The CDR3 extends over 18 amino acids. The germline V gene has CDR1 SGHVS and CDR2 FQNEAQ.

The chain recombines TRBV7-2 with TRBJ1-4, with TRBD1 matching 7 bases. The CDR3 runs to 17 residues. Germline-derived CDR1 and CDR2 are SGHTA and FQGNSA. V was clipped by 1 base and J by 8 bases; unmatched bases: 13. CDR3: CASSLGSGGQGQEKLFF. In DNA, the CDR3 is TGTGCCAGCAGCTTAGGATCGGGGGGGCAGGGACAGGAAAAACTGTTTTTT.

This clonotype was detected many times. The V gene is TRBV29-1, the J gene TRBJ1-1; D is possibly TRBD1 (6 bases). This CDR3 contains 11 residues. Looked up from germline, CDR1 is SQVTM and CDR2 is ANQGSEA. V lost 7 bases and J 9 bases, leaving 15 bases between the germline ends. Here the CDR3 reads CSGTDREQAFF. DNA of the CDR3: TGCAGCGGGACAGACAGAGAACAAGCTTTCTTT.

The rearrangement joins TRBV11-3 to TRBJ1-6; D gene ambiguous. This CDR3 contains 13 residues. V shed 6 bases and J shed 3 bases, with 6 bases lying between them. CDR1 SGHNT and CDR2 YENEEA come from the germline V gene. CDR3 amino acids: CASRRDYNSPLHF. The DNA for the CDR3 is TGTGCCAGCAGACGGGACTATAATTCACCCCTCCACTTT.

The chain uses TRBV2 and TRBJ2-2; D is perhaps TRBD1 (5 bases). The germline CDR1 and CDR2 sequences are SNHLY and FYNNEI. This CDR3 has 16 amino acids. V was cut by 8 bases and J by 1 base, with 17 bases left in between. DNA for the CDR3: TGTGCCAGCGTTGGGGCAGTGGCCGGGAACACCGGGGAGCTGTTTTTT. Protein sequence: CASVGAVAGNTGELFF.

The V and J genes are TRBV24-1 and TRBJ2-1; the match to TRBD1 covers 11 bases. Trimming cost V 6 bases and J 3 bases; bases outside gene matches: 12. The CDR3 runs 18 residues. CDR1 and CDR2 from the germline V gene are KGHDR and SFDVKD. This CDR3 is CATSSGTGGDPVYNEQFF. The CDR3 nucleotides are TGTGCCACCAGTTCCGGGACAGGGGGGGACCCTGTCTACAATGAGCAGTTCTTC.

The genes are TRBV2 and TRBJ2-1; TRBD2 matches at 14 bases. This CDR3 is built from 15 residues. Germline-derived CDR1 and CDR2 are SNHLY and FYNNEI. V dropped 8 bases and J dropped 7; count of bases not matched to a gene: 7. The CDR3 loop reads CASSGLAGVTNEQFF. DNA of the CDR3: TGTGCCAGCTCGGGACTAGCGGGGGTTACAAATGAGCAGTTCTTC.

The sample holds one count of this clonotype. The J gene is TRBJ1-6, the V gene TRBV2, with 7 bases that match TRBD1. V lost 2 bases, J lost 10 bases, and 5 bases stayed unmatched. Germline V gives CDR1 SNHLY, CDR2 FYNNEI. The CDR3 consists of 14 residues. The CDR3 is CASSELRGRSPLHF. The CDR3 DNA reads TGTGCCAGCAGTGAATTAAGGGGGCGGTCACCCCTCCACTTT.

In its sample, this clonotype was seen a few times. The rearrangement uses TRBV5-6 and TRBJ2-5; D uncertain. Trimming stripped 4 bases from V and 5 bases from J, with 12 bases between. Germline CDR1 reads SGHDT; CDR2 reads YYEEEE. This CDR3 is built from 13 residues. CDR3 sequence: CASSLPVGETQYF. The DNA for the CDR3 is TGTGCCAGCAGCCTCCCGGTGGGCGAGACCCAGTACTTC.

This clonotype is a singleton in its sample. The gene calls are TRBV12-3 or TRBV12-4 and TRBJ2-7; D is perhaps TRBD2 (7 bases). Trimming left V 4 bases short and J 6 bases short, with 13 bases between. The CDR3 length is 13 residues. The CDR3 nucleotides are TGTGCCAGCAGTTGGAGGGGGGGGGGCGAGCAGTACTTC. Its protein product is CASSWRGGGEQYF.

This clonotype was found once. It is likely a read error, because the conserved phenylalanine at the end of the CDR3 is missing. V and J are TRBV9 and TRBJ2-3; D is undetermined. The CDR3 runs to 14 residues. CDR1 SGDLS and CDR2 YYNGEE come from the germline V gene. The V end was cut by 4 bases, the J end by 2 bases, with 11 bases between. CDR3 DNA sequence: TGTGCCAGCAGCCCCATTGGGTTCACAGATACGCAGTATTAT. Translating gives CASSPIGFTDTQYY.

This clonotype turned up a few times. The chain uses TRBV12-3 or TRBV12-4 and TRBJ2-1; D ambiguous. Trimming removed 3 bases at V and 7 bases at J, with 16 bases between. The CDR3 has 15 residues. DNA for the CDR3: TGTGCCAGCAGTTTGAGTCCCTCGAAAGTTAATGAGCAGTTCTTC. This gives the protein CASSLSPSKVNEQFF.